This T cell receptor beta chain was sequenced for a study of CD8 T cells in ankylosing spondylitis. Findings and caveats of the study: Among TCR beta sequences, a motif of eight highly homologous variants appeared characteristic of ankylosing spondylitis blood.

With regard to this clonotype: Its antigen is not known.

Making use of molecular barcodes, quantitative 5'-RACE generated TCR beta libraries. In TCRdb, the 5' RACE reads were re-called with MiXCR into one record per CDR3 protein. The repertoire has about 340,000 distinct CDR3 sequences, around 15% of them found once; the top ten carry approximately 1%. The CDR3 length is 14 residues. V shed 6 bases, J shed 0 bases, and the junction held 3 bases outside the gene matches. This sequence joins TRBV12-3 or TRBV12-4 and TRBJ1-1; TRBD1 agrees at 8 bases. The source is a male donor with ankylosing spondylitis or in good health (not recorded which). Sequencing was done on a sample of blood, either unsorted or a sorted T cell fraction (not recorded which). The CDR3 nucleotides are TGTGCCAGCAGAGACAGGGGCATGAACACTGAAGCTTTCTTT. Protein product: CASRDRGMNTEAFF.